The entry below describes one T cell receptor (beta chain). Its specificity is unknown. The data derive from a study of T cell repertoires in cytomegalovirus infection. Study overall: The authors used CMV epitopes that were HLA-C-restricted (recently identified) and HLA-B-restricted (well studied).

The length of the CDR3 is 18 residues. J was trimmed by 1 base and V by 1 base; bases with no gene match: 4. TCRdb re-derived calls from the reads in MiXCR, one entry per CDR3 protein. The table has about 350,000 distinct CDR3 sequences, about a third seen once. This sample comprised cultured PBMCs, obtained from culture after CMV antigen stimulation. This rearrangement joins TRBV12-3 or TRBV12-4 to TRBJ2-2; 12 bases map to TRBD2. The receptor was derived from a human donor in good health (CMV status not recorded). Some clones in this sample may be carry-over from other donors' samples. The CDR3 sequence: CASSLGTSGELNTGELFF. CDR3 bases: TGTGCCAGCAGTTTAGGGACTAGCGGGGAATTGAACACCGGGGAGCTGTTTTTT.